This passage covers 28 T cell receptor beta chains from one sample sequenced in a study of T cell changes during pregnancy in multiple sclerosis (dated by TCRdb to the late 2010s). The library was built by means of the immunoSEQ multiplex PCR assay. TCRdb took this table from immuneACCESS and kept in-frame rearrangements with V and J called. Such tables lack part of the clones; where checked against another copy, unresolved V genes explain under half of the gap, and the rest is unexplained. The sample table records 36,000 or so clones; around 90% of these occur just once. Clones ranked in the top ten supply under 0.75% of the sample. The sample consisted of CD4+ T cells from peripheral blood mononuclear cells, taken in the first trimester of pregnancy. All receptors derive from a female donor with multiple sclerosis, enrolled in a pregnancy study.

This CDR3 reads CASSRTGGYGYTF. CDR3 nucleotides: TGTGCCAGCAGTAGGACAGGGGGCTATGGCTACACCTTC. The chain couples TRBV27 to TRBJ1-2, with 10 bases fitting TRBD1. The V segment lost 5 bases and the J segment 4 bases; nucleotides outside the gene matches: 1. This CDR3 region has 13 residues. Germline CDR1 reads MNHEY; CDR2 reads SMNVEV (reference sequence).

This clone came up once. The gene calls are TRBV4-1 and TRBJ1-1; 7 nucleotides line up with TRBD1. J lost 6 bases, V lost 5 bases, and 12 bases had no gene match. Per germline, CDR1 MGHRA and CDR2 YSYEKL. CDR3 length equals 15 residues. The CDR3 protein is CASSAIAQGGSEAFF. The CDR3 DNA reads as TGCGCCAGCAGCGCCATCGCTCAGGGGGGCTCTGAAGCTTTCTTT.

The chain recombines TRBV11-3 with TRBJ1-1, with no clear D. Germline V gene sequence: CDR1 SGHNT, CDR2 YENEEA. The CDR3 loop spans 12 amino acids. V lost 0 bases, J lost 6 bases, and 5 bases lay in between. The CDR3 region has the DNA TGTGCCAGCAGCTTAGATTCGTCTGAAGCTTTCTTT. It encodes CASSLDSSEAFF.

The rearrangement joins TRBV5-6 to TRBJ2-1, with D possibly TRBD2 on 6 matching bases. From germline, CDR1 is SGHDT and CDR2 YYEEEE. This CDR3 is built from 15 residues. Trimming took 3 bases from V and 0 from J, leaving 10 bases between them. As DNA, the CDR3 is TGTGCCAGCAGCTCCCTGACTAGCTCCTACAATGAGCAGTTCTTC. Protein sequence: CASSSLTSSYNEQFF.

The chain has TRBV6-1 and TRBJ1-1, with D unclear. This CDR3 has 14 amino acids. Germline V lookup: CDR1 MNHNS, CDR2 SASEGT. Trimming stripped 7 bases from V and 0 bases from J, with 12 bases between. The CDR3 DNA follows: TGTGCCAGCAACACGGGAGGAGTGAACACTGAAGCTTTCTTT. Its protein product is CASNTGGVNTEAFF.

The chain uses TRBV12-5 and TRBJ2-2; D remains ambiguous. V was clipped by 3 bases and J by 0 bases, with 11 bases between them. This CDR3 is built from 16 residues. Germline CDR1 reads LGHNT; CDR2 reads FRNRAP. DNA for the CDR3: TGTGCTAGTGGTTTTTCCGGGTTCGCGAACACCGGGGAGCTGTTTTTT. Protein: CASGFSGFANTGELFF.

Here the CDR3 reads CASSLISGQGHTGELFF. The CDR3 nucleotides are TGTGCCAGCTCACTCATCTCTGGACAGGGTCACACCGGGGAGCTGTTTTTT. The chain has TRBV18 and TRBJ2-2, with TRBD1 matching over 8 bases. Trimming cost V 4 bases and J 3 bases; bases outside gene matches: 10. The CDR3 length is 17 residues. The germline V gene encodes CDR1 KGHSH and CDR2 LQKENI. Complete variable domain (other parts from reference TRBV18 and TRBJ2-2): NAGVMQNPRHLVRRRGQEARLRCSPMKGHSHVYWYRQLPEEGLKFMVYLQKENIIDESGMPKERFSAEFPKEGPSILRIQQVVRGDSAAYFCASSLISGQGHTGELFFGEGSRLTVL.

Here the CDR3 reads CASSQEATSGRNEQFF. The CDR3 nucleotides read TGTGCCAGCAGCCAAGAGGCGACTAGCGGGAGGAATGAGCAGTTCTTC. V usage is TRBV14 and J usage is TRBJ2-1; 13 nucleotides agree with TRBD2. Germline-derived CDR1 and CDR2 are SGHDN and FVKESK. V was pared by 0 bases and J by 7 bases, with 3 bases of the junction left unmatched. The CDR3 has 16 residues. Full variable domain (missing parts from reference TRBV14 and TRBJ2-1): EAGVTQFPSHSVIEKGQTVTLRCDPISGHDNLYWYRRVMGKEIKFLLHFVKESKQDESGMPNNRFLAERTGGTYSTLKVQPAELEDSGVYFCASSQEATSGRNEQFFGPGTRLTVL.

The rearrangement joins TRBV2 to TRBJ2-1; D is perhaps TRBD2 (5 bases). CDR3 length equals 15 residues. The ends were cut back, 1 base at V and 0 bases at J, with 7 bases in the middle. Germline assignment: CDR1 SNHLY and CDR2 FYNNEI. The CDR3 protein is CASSEERSSYNEQFF. The CDR3 DNA reads TGTGCCAGCAGTGAAGAGCGGAGCTCCTACAATGAGCAGTTCTTC.

The chain carries TRBV19 and TRBJ2-1; D is ambiguous. CDR1 LNHDA and CDR2 SQIVND come from the germline V gene (reference sequence). V lost 7 bases to trimming and J lost 4 bases, with 5 bases between them. This CDR3 region has 11 residues. CDR3 nucleotides: TGTGCCAGTAAAATATACAATGAGCAGTTCTTC. Amino acid sequence: CASKIYNEQFF.

CDR3 in amino acids: CASSQFPTGSEKLFF. The CDR3 DNA is TGTGCCAGCAGCCAATTTCCGACAGGGAGCGAAAAACTGTTTTTT. The rearrangement joins TRBV13 to TRBJ1-4, with 7 bases that match TRBD1. The CDR3 has 15 residues. Germline values: CDR1 PRHDT, CDR2 FYEKMQ (reference sequence). V lost 5 bases to trimming and J lost 8 bases; unmatched junction nucleotides: 11.

This clone was detected a few times. The chain couples TRBV7-6 to TRBJ2-3; 11 bases fit TRBD2. V gave up 5 bases and J gave up 0 bases; unmatched junction bases: 16. Germline V gene data show CDR1 as SGHVS and CDR2 as FNYEAQ. The CDR3 extends over 20 amino acids. The CDR3 loop reads CASSQSPRPGLAASTDTQYF. In DNA, the CDR3 is TGTGCCAGCAGCCAAAGCCCCCGGCCGGGACTAGCGGCTAGCACAGATACGCAGTATTTT.

For the CDR3, the DNA is TGTGCCAGCAGTGTAACAGGGGGCAAGGACTATGGCTACACCTTC. This gives the protein CASSVTGGKDYGYTF. The rearrangement links TRBV6-1 to TRBJ1-2, with 9 bases fitting TRBD1. After removal of 4 bases from V and 3 bases from J, the junction contained 6 bases not matched to a gene. CDR3 size: 15 residues. CDR1 is MNHNS and CDR2 is SASEGT in the germline V gene.

This clone occurred once. This sequence joins TRBV9 and TRBJ2-5; possible D gene TRBD1, 6 bases. TRBJ2-7 matches the DNA end more closely, so the J call is doubtful. The CDR3 covers 15 residues. Per the germline V gene, CDR1 is SGDLS and CDR2 is YYNGEE. For the CDR3, the DNA is TGTGCCAGCAGCCCCAGGGGTACTCCTTTCGGCGAGCAGTACTTC. Amino acids: CASSPRGTPFGEQYF.

The V and J genes are TRBV5-1 and TRBJ2-2; 7 bases align to TRBD2. The germline V gene encodes CDR1 SGHRS and CDR2 YFSETQ. After removal of 4 bases from V and 3 bases from J, the junction contained 6 bases not matched to a gene. The CDR3 spans 15 residues. The CDR3 loop is CASSTRGGDTGELFF. The CDR3 DNA sequence: TGCGCCAGCAGCACCCGGGGAGGGGACACCGGGGAGCTGTTTTTT.

This chain links TRBV2 with TRBJ1-6; D might be TRBD1 (6 bases). Looked up from germline, CDR1 is SNHLY and CDR2 is FYNNEI. The CDR3 sequence is 15 residues long. Trimming left V 11 bases short and J 2 bases short, with 16 bases between. The CDR3 DNA is TGTGCCGGCTCTACAGGGAACCCCTATAATTCACCCCTCCACTTT. The encoded protein is CAGSTGNPYNSPLHF.

V usage is TRBV28 and J usage is TRBJ1-1; 8 bases match TRBD1. The CDR3 is 18 residues long. Germline CDR1 reads MDHEN; CDR2 reads SYDVKM. V was clipped by 1 base and J by 0 bases; unmatched bases: 10. The CDR3 DNA follows: TGTGCCAGCAGTTTATCGTGGGCAGGGGGCTCGCTGAACACTGAAGCTTTCTTT. This gives the protein CASSLSWAGGSLNTEAFF.

The rearrangement links TRBV6-4 to TRBJ1-1; D gene uncertain. Germline values: CDR1 MRHNA, CDR2 SNTAGT. This CDR3 contains 13 residues. Trimming pared 3 bases from V and 2 bases from J, leaving 7 bases between. The CDR3 sequence: CASSESVNTEAFF. CDR3 in DNA: TGTGCCAGCAGTGAATCAGTAAACACTGAAGCTTTCTTT.

The gene calls are TRBV9 and TRBJ1-1; tentatively, D is TRBD1 (6 bases). Germline V CDR1 and CDR2: SGDLS, YYNGEE. Trimming pared 3 bases from V and 1 base from J, leaving 13 bases between. The CDR3 has 15 residues. CDR3 DNA: TGTGCCAGCAGCGGGGGGGGCCTAAAGAACACTGAAGCTTTCTTT. Translation gives CASSGGGLKNTEAFF.

This rearrangement joins TRBV30 to TRBJ1-1, with D tentatively TRBD1 (6 bases). Germline loops: CDR1 GTSNPN, CDR2 SVGIG (reference sequence). V lost 1 base and J 4 bases, leaving 10 bases between the germline ends. The CDR3 loop spans 13 amino acids. This CDR3 is CAWSAGARTEAFF. As DNA, the CDR3 is TGTGCCTGGAGTGCAGGGGCGCGCACTGAAGCTTTCTTT.

CDR3 DNA sequence: TGTGCCATCAGTGAGGGCCTAGCGGGAGTTTACCAAGAGACCCAGTACTTC. Its protein product is CAISEGLAGVYQETQYF. The chain recombines TRBV10-3 with TRBJ2-5, with 10 bases lining up with TRBD2. Trimming cost V 2 bases and J 0 bases; bases outside gene matches: 6. CDR3 length: 17 residues. The germline gives CDR1 ENHRY, CDR2 SYGVKD.

The chain carries TRBV18 and TRBJ1-1, with D maybe TRBD1 (6 bases). Trimming pared 3 bases from V and 6 bases from J, leaving 14 bases between. Germline loops: CDR1 KGHSH, CDR2 LQKENI. CDR3 length equals 14 residues. CDR3 region: CASSPRGVDAEAFF. The CDR3 nucleotides are TGTGCCAGCTCACCCAGGGGAGTAGACGCTGAAGCTTTCTTT.

The genes are TRBV7-9 and TRBJ1-4, with D unclear. This CDR3 has 14 amino acids. Looked up from germline, CDR1 is SEHNR and CDR2 is FQNEAQ (reference sequence). Trimming stripped 6 bases from V and 0 bases from J, with 8 bases between. The CDR3 protein is CASSPGATNEKLFF. CDR3 nucleotide sequence: TGTGCCAGCAGTCCCGGGGCAACTAATGAAAAACTGTTTTTT. Using reference TRBV7-9 and TRBJ1-4 for the parts outside the CDR3, the full variable domain is DTGVSQNPRHKITKRGQNVTFRCDPISEHNRLYWYRQTLGQGPEFLTYFQNEAQLEKSRLLSDRFSAERPKGSFSTLEIQRTEQGDSAMYLCASSPGATNEKLFFGSGTQLSVL.

V usage is TRBV6-1 and J usage is TRBJ2-7; no clear D gene. Germline CDR1 MNHNS, CDR2 SASEGT. V was trimmed by 5 bases and J by 6 bases, leaving 17 bases between them. The length of the CDR3 is 14 residues. CDR3 region: CASSTSRWSLEQYF. The CDR3 DNA follows: TGTGCCAGCAGTACCTCTAGGTGGAGTCTCGAGCAGTACTTC.

The chain couples TRBV6-1 to TRBJ1-1; D is undetermined. The CDR3 length is 17 residues. Trimming pared 4 bases from V and 11 bases from J, leaving 29 bases between. CDR1 MNHNS and CDR2 SASEGT come from the germline V gene. In DNA form, the CDR3 reads TGTGCCAGCAGTGCGACGCTCGGATCAAGGGCCGGGAACGACGCTTTCTTT. As protein: CASSATLGSRAGNDAFF.

This clone was observed once. The chain links TRBV7-2 to TRBJ2-1, with unresolved D. Trimming removed 0 bases at V and 9 bases at J, with 9 bases between. The CDR3 consists of 13 residues. Germline V gives CDR1 SGHTA, CDR2 FQGNSA. CDR3: CASSLAQQTEQFF. The CDR3, as DNA: TGTGCCAGCAGCTTAGCGCAACAGACTGAGCAGTTCTTC.

As DNA, the CDR3 is TGTGCCATCAGTGAAACAGGGCTCACTGAAGCTTTCTTT. Translation: CAISETGLTEAFF. This rearrangement joins TRBV10-3 to TRBJ1-1; weak D call: TRBD1 (6 bases). Trimming took 3 bases from V and 4 from J, leaving 9 bases between them. The CDR3 sequence is 13 residues long. CDR1 and CDR2 (germline): ENHRY, SYGVKD.

As concerns this clone: Other DNA sequences from this sample encode an identical CDR3 as well. The chain couples TRBV6-1 to TRBJ1-1; maybe TRBD1 (5 bases). Germline loops: CDR1 MNHNS, CDR2 SASEGT. Trimming cost V 5 bases and J 1 base, with 8 bases left between them. The CDR3 covers 13 residues. In DNA form, the CDR3 reads TGTGCCAGCAGTTTGCAGGGGAACACTGAAGCTTTCTTT. This sequence encodes CASSLQGNTEAFF.